The 24 T cell receptor beta chains in this list originate from one sample, sequenced in a study of glioma-infiltrating T cells. The iRepertoire nested amplicon-rescue multiplex PCR amplified TCR alpha and beta CDR3s from RNA. Each CDR3 protein is one row after TCRdb ran MiXCR on the multiplex PCR reads. The sample shows approximately 190,000 distinct CDR3 sequences, more than 25% of them seen only once. The specimen was glioma tissue, nonneoplastic brain tissue, or PBMCs (not recorded which). These receptors were collected from a human donor with low-grade glioma or glioblastoma, undergoing nonglioma brain surgery, or in good health (not recorded which).

At least ten counts were recorded for this clonotype. The chain recombines TRBV28 with TRBJ2-7, with TRBD2 matching 9 bases. Germline CDR1 is MDHEN and CDR2 is SYDVKM. The junction had 15 bases not matched to a gene; V was cut back by 3 bases and J by 6 bases. The CDR3 loop spans 17 amino acids. Written as DNA, the CDR3 is TGTGCCAGCAGTTTGGGCACAGTATCACTAGCGGGTGGCGAGCAGTACTTC. Translation gives CASSLGTVSLAGGEQYF.

J is TRBJ2-1 and V is TRBV19; tentative D call: TRBD2 (6 bases). The V end was cut by 5 bases, the J end by 6 bases, with 14 bases between. Germline V CDR1 and CDR2: LNHDA, SQIVND (reference sequence). CDR3 size: 14 residues. The CDR3 nucleotides read TGTGCCAGTAGTCCCCAGGCGGGACTCAATGAGCAGTTCTTC. Translated: CASSPQAGLNEQFF.

This clonotype was counted ten times or more. V is TRBV5-4 and J is TRBJ2-7; TRBD2 is a possible D gene (6 bases). This CDR3 spans 13 amino acids. Per the germline V gene, CDR1 is SGHNT and CDR2 is YYREEE (reference sequence). The V gene lost 3 bases and the J gene lost 7 bases, with 14 bases spanning the gap. CDR3: CASSWDSGGEQYF. CDR3 DNA sequence: TGTGCCAGCAGCTGGGACTCCGGTGGGGAGCAGTACTTC.

Many counts were recorded for this clonotype. This rearrangement joins TRBV20-1 to TRBJ1-5; D gene ambiguous. The germline CDR1 and CDR2 sequences are DFQATT and SNEGSKA (reference sequence). Between the trimmed V and J ends, which lost 1 base and 5 bases, there was a span of 12 bases. The CDR3 has 14 amino acids. This CDR3 is CSARGARRDQPQHF. As DNA, the CDR3 is TGCAGTGCTAGAGGTGCCAGGAGGGATCAGCCCCAGCATTTT.

A word on this clonotype: With a much larger clone just one base away, this may be a read error. V usage is TRBV6-1 and J usage is TRBJ2-7; D is undetermined. Germline V gene lookup returns CDR1 MNHNS and CDR2 SASEGT. The CDR3 is 12 amino acids. V gave up 11 bases and J gave up 7 bases, with 18 bases separating them. CDR3 sequence reads: CASRPRFKEQYF. Here the CDR3 DNA reads TGTGCCTCAAGGCCAAGGTTCAAAGAGCAGTACTTC.

This clonotype has a count of ten or more. V is TRBV28 and J is TRBJ1-5; tentative D call: TRBD1 (6 bases). V was pared by 7 bases and J by 6 bases, with 28 bases between. Germline loops: CDR1 MDHEN, CDR2 SYDVKM. The CDR3 totals 18 residues. The CDR3 nucleotides are TGTGCCAGCACTCTTGGGCAGGGGATCGGCGTCCAGGGTCAGCCCCAGCATTTT. It yields the protein CASTLGQGIGVQGQPQHF.

This clonotype was counted many times. The gene calls are TRBV6-2 or TRBV6-3 and TRBJ2-3; D possibly matches TRBD1 or TRBD2 (6 bases each). The CDR3 totals 15 residues. Germline V gene data show CDR1 as MNHEY and CDR2 as SVGEGT. With 2 bases removed from V and 5 bases from J, the gap between germline ends came to 14 bases. CDR3 protein: CASSYGGPEGDTQYF. In DNA form, the CDR3 reads TGTGCCAGCAGTTACGGGGGCCCGGAGGGAGATACGCAGTATTTT.

As for this clonotype: It is likely a read error, because the conserved phenylalanine at the end of the CDR3 is missing. This rearrangement joins TRBV6-5 to TRBJ2-1; perhaps D is TRBD1 or TRBD2 (6 bases each). The germline V gene has CDR1 MNHEY and CDR2 SVGAGI. V lost 3 bases and J lost 10, with 16 bases in between. The CDR3 is 14 amino acids. This CDR3 reads CASSYGGLVGEQFS. The CDR3, as DNA: TGTGCCAGCAGTTATGGGGGGCTCGTAGGCGAGCAGTTCTCC.

Worth noting for this clonotype: One end of the junction does not line up with germline, which may come from a read error. The rearrangement joins TRBV19 to TRBJ1-5, with a tentative D call TRBD1 (5 bases). There are 16 residues in the CDR3. The germline CDR1 and CDR2 sequences are LNHDA and SQIVND (reference sequence). CDR3 amino acids: CASGIGTRGSNQPQHF. Here the CDR3 DNA reads TGTGCCAGTGGTATCGGGACCCGGGGAAGCAATCAGCCCCAGCATTTT.

This clonotype was counted between two and nine times. This rearrangement joins TRBV12-3 or TRBV12-4 to TRBJ1-1, with D possibly being TRBD1 (5 bases). The CDR3 covers 14 residues. V lost 7 bases and J 3 bases, leaving 15 bases between the germline ends. CDR3 bases: TGTGCCAGCATTAGGGCGGGGGTATACACTGAAGCTTTCTTT. Protein: CASIRAGVYTEAFF.

This clonotype came up many times. V gene TRBV7-9 combines with J gene TRBJ1-5, with a tentative D call TRBD1 (6 bases). This CDR3 spans 14 amino acids. V lost 5 bases and J lost 3, with 11 bases in between. Germline assignment: CDR1 SEHNR and CDR2 FQNEAQ (reference sequence). The chain's CDR3 is CASSRNRDNQPQHF. CDR3 sequence (DNA): TGTGCCAGCAGCCGAAACAGGGACAATCAGCCCCAGCATTTT.

This clonotype was picked up many times. The gene calls are TRBV7-2 and TRBJ2-1, with D possibly matching TRBD2 (5 bases). The CDR3 is 14 amino acids. Deletions cut 5 bases from V and 6 bases from J, with 14 bases between. CDR1 is SGHTA and CDR2 is FQGNSA in the germline V gene. The CDR3 nucleotides read TGTGCCAGCAGCCCCCCTCGCGGGTCCAATGAGCAGTTCTTC. This encodes CASSPPRGSNEQFF.

This clonotype was recorded many times. The chain's CDR3 is CASSPQYTEAFF. The DNA of the CDR3 is TGTGCCAGCAGCCCACAGTACACTGAAGCTTTCTTT. This sequence joins TRBV6-2 or TRBV6-3 and TRBJ1-1; D gene ambiguous. The V end lost 6 bases, the J end lost 3 bases, and 8 bases lay between the germline ends. This CDR3 is built from 12 residues. Germline V gene lookup returns CDR1 MNHEY and CDR2 SVGEGT.

This clonotype came up many times. The J gene is TRBJ1-1, the V gene TRBV18; tentative D call: TRBD1 (6 bases). V was pared by 1 base and J by 7 bases, with 10 bases between. The CDR3 totals 13 residues. Germline V lookup: CDR1 KGHSH, CDR2 LQKENI. The CDR3 nucleotides read TGTGCCAGCTCACCACAGGGGGAGGGTGAAGCTTTCTTT. Its translation: CASSPQGEGEAFF.

J is TRBJ2-7 and V is TRBV5-1, with TRBD2 matching over 10 bases. This CDR3 region has 15 residues. Germline values: CDR1 SGHRS, CDR2 YFSETQ. V shed 0 bases and J 4 bases; nucleotides not matched to a gene: 4. Here the CDR3 reads CASSLVRSGRYEQYF. The DNA for the CDR3 is TGCGCCAGCAGCTTGGTGCGTAGCGGGAGGTACGAGCAGTACTTC.

This clonotype was detected only once. This chain joins TRBV25-1 and TRBJ1-5, with 8 bases matching TRBD1. Per the germline V gene, CDR1 is MGHDK and CDR2 is SYGVNS. The CDR3 is 17 residues long. The V segment lost 1 base and the J segment 0 bases; nucleotides outside the gene matches: 5. In DNA form, the CDR3 reads TGTGCCAGCAGTGAATCCGGACAGGGACTTAGCAATCAGCCCCAGCATTTT. Translating gives CASSESGQGLSNQPQHF.

With regard to this clonotype: A much bigger clone sits one base away, suggesting this may be a read error. V is TRBV5-1 and J is TRBJ2-7; tentatively, D is TRBD1 or TRBD2 (5 bases each). The CDR3 contains 13 residues. Germline V CDR1 and CDR2: SGHRS, YFSETQ. CDR3 region: CASSRGQRAEQHF. In DNA form, the CDR3 reads TGCGCCAGCAGCCGGGGCCAGCGTGCGGAGCAGCACTTC. Supplemented by reference TRBV5-1 and TRBJ2-7, the full variable domain reads KAGVTQTPRYLIKTRGQQVTLSCSPISGHRSVSWYQQTPGQGLQFLFEYFSETQRNKGNFPGRFSGRQFSNSRSEMNVSTLELGDSALYLCASSRGQRAEQHFGPGTRLTVT.

The J gene is TRBJ2-3, the V gene TRBV29-1, with 12 bases matching TRBD1. V dropped 0 bases and J dropped 2; count of bases not matched to a gene: 9. Per germline, CDR1 SQVTM and CDR2 ANQGSEA. The CDR3 consists of 18 residues. The CDR3 nucleotides are TGCAGCGTTGAAGATCGAGGGACAGGGGGCGCGTACACAGATACGCAGTATTTT. It codes for CSVEDRGTGGAYTDTQYF.

As regards this clonotype: A much larger clone lies one base from this, so it may be a read error. The chain links TRBV7-9 to TRBJ1-5; D remains unclear. Germline-derived CDR1 and CDR2 are SEHNR and FQNEAQ (reference sequence). Trimming took off 5 bases at V and 7 bases at J, with 15 bases between the two ends. The CDR3 sequence is 14 residues long. The CDR3 DNA follows: TGTGCCAGCAGCAGAGAGGAGGGAGGCCAGCCCCAGCATTTT. Protein sequence: CASSREEGGQPQHF.

This clonotype was seen more than once but under ten times. The V and J genes are TRBV19 and TRBJ2-2; 7 nucleotides agree with TRBD2. The CDR3 runs to 17 residues. Germline CDR1 reads LNHDA; CDR2 reads SQIVND (reference sequence). The ends lost 1 base at V and 3 bases at J; junction bases unmatched: 8. Written as DNA, the CDR3 is TGTGCCAGTAGTATAGGGGGAGGCGGGAGCGACACCGGGGAGCTGTTTTTT. Amino acid sequence: CASSIGGGGSDTGELFF.

In this sample, this clonotype turned up a few times. The chain uses TRBV4-3 and TRBJ2-7; a possible D gene is TRBD1 (5 bases). The CDR3 runs to 13 residues. CDR1 LGHNA and CDR2 YSLEER come from the germline V gene. V was shortened by 1 base and J by 7 bases, with 11 bases between the two germline ends. DNA of the CDR3: TGCGCCAGCAGCCAAGCCTGGGCAGGGGAGCAGTACTTC. This codes for CASSQAWAGEQYF.

This chain uses TRBV6-6 with TRBJ2-7; D uncertain. This CDR3 has 15 residues. Trimming removed 3 bases at V and 3 bases at J, with 15 bases between. From germline, CDR1 is MNHNY and CDR2 SVGAGI (reference sequence). The CDR3 region has the DNA TGTGCCAGCAGTTATCGACGGCAGAAGATCTACGAGCAGTACTTC. Translated, it gives CASSYRRQKIYEQYF.

This clonotype showed up many times. This chain joins TRBV20-1 and TRBJ1-1, with 8 bases identical to TRBD1. The CDR3 spans 15 residues. Germline-derived CDR1 and CDR2 are DFQATT and SNEGSKA (reference sequence). Trimming cost V 0 bases and J 0 bases; bases outside gene matches: 3. Here the CDR3 DNA reads TGCAGTGCTAGAGAACAGGGGGGCATGAACACTGAAGCTTTCTTT. Protein: CSAREQGGMNTEAFF.

About this clonotype itself: A much larger clone is a single base away; this may be a read error. The rearrangement uses TRBV29-1 and TRBJ2-3; D unclear. The length of the CDR3 is 12 residues. Germline V CDR1 and CDR2: SQVTM, ANQGSEA. In DNA, the CDR3 is TGCAGCGTTGAAGGGATCACAGATACGCATTATTTT. This codes for CSVEGITDTHYF.